The 11 T cell receptor beta chains presented below share a single source sample, sequenced in a study of CD8 T cells in ankylosing spondylitis. TCRdb called the 5' RACE reads again in MiXCR, with one record for every CDR3 protein. This table holds 150,000 to 200,000 distinct CDR3 sequences, around 17% found once. The specimen sequenced was blood, either unsorted or a sorted T cell fraction (not recorded which). These receptors all come from a male donor with ankylosing spondylitis or in good health (not recorded which).

This clonotype was seen only a few times. The rearrangement joins TRBV20-1 to TRBJ1-2, with 7 nucleotides matching TRBD1. The ends lost 6 bases at V and 6 bases at J; junction bases unmatched: 13. Germline lookup yields CDR1 DFQATT and CDR2 SNEGSKA (reference sequence). CDR3 length equals 14 residues. The CDR3 DNA follows: TGCAGTGCGCCTCCGGGACAGCTGGGGGATGGCTACACCTTC. This encodes CSAPPGQLGDGYTF.

This clonotype was found many times. The chain links TRBV20-1 to TRBJ2-1; 9 positions match TRBD2. The germline gives CDR1 DFQATT, CDR2 SNEGSKA (reference sequence). After removal of 4 bases from V and 4 bases from J, the junction contained 5 bases not matched to a gene. The CDR3 length is 14 residues. This chain's CDR3 is CSATGTSRYNEQFF. The DNA for the CDR3 is TGCAGTGCTACCGGGACTAGCAGATACAATGAGCAGTTCTTC.

The chain couples TRBV6-4 to TRBJ1-5; D uncertain. Trimming removed 0 bases from V and 11 bases from J, with 11 bases in between. This CDR3 contains 13 residues. The germline CDR1 and CDR2 sequences are MRHNA and SNTAGT. CDR3 coding DNA: TGTGCCAGCAGTGACTCACCCCGACACGCCCAGCATTTT. Its translation: CASSDSPRHAQHF.

This clonotype was detected many times. The chain has TRBV12-3 or TRBV12-4 and TRBJ1-5; tentatively, D is TRBD1 (5 bases). Between the trimmed V and J ends, which lost 1 base and 5 bases, there was a span of 12 bases. There are 15 residues in the CDR3. The CDR3 loop is CASSLGAQGHQPQHF. For the CDR3, the DNA is TGTGCCAGCAGTTTAGGTGCCCAGGGTCATCAGCCCCAGCATTTT.

This clonotype has a handful of counts. The V call is TRBV6-1, the J call TRBJ1-2; D possibly corresponds to TRBD1 (6 bases). Germline CDR1 is MNHNS and CDR2 is SASEGT. The CDR3 sequence is 14 residues long. V lost 6 bases to trimming and J lost 8 bases, with 19 bases between them. The CDR3 DNA is TGTGCCAGCAGCTCCAAGGGGGGAGTGTTGGGCTACACCTTC. Its protein product is CASSSKGGVLGYTF.

This clonotype occurred many times. This chain connects TRBV5-1 to TRBJ2-3; 7 bases map to TRBD2. The CDR3 length is 15 residues. The J segment lost 1 base and the V segment lost 7 bases, leaving 9 bases of the junction unmatched. The germline gives CDR1 SGHRS, CDR2 YFSETQ. The CDR3 DNA reads TGCGCCAGCTCACCCGAGCGGGGCGGCACAGATACGCAGTATTTT. Translation gives CASSPERGGTDTQYF.

The rearrangement uses TRBV9 and TRBJ1-2; D remains unclear. The germline V gene encodes CDR1 SGDLS and CDR2 YYNGEE. CDR3 length: 12 amino acids. V dropped 0 bases and J dropped 5 bases, with 5 bases sitting between them. In DNA form, the CDR3 reads TGTGCCAGCAGCGTAGGAGGATATGGCTACACCTTC. Its protein is CASSVGGYGYTF.

This clonotype was seen ten or more times. The chain joins TRBV5-1 to TRBJ1-5, with 7 bases that match TRBD1. There are 14 residues in the CDR3. Germline CDR1 reads SGHRS; CDR2 reads YFSETQ. J lost 7 bases, V lost 4 bases, and 8 bases had no gene match. CDR3 in amino acids: CASSPGTATQPQHF. DNA of the CDR3: TGCGCCAGCAGCCCGGGGACAGCTACCCAGCCCCAGCATTTT.

This clonotype was recorded many times. This sequence joins TRBV27 and TRBJ2-3; D not resolved. V lost 6 bases to trimming and J lost 5 bases, with 15 bases between them. CDR1 is MNHEY and CDR2 is SMNVEV in the germline V gene (reference sequence). There are 14 residues in the CDR3. CDR3 sequence reads: CASRRPGFGDTQYF. The CDR3 region has the DNA TGTGCCAGCAGACGTCCCGGCTTTGGAGATACGCAGTATTTT.

The J gene is TRBJ2-1, the V gene TRBV4-1; no clear D gene. Trimming stripped 4 bases from V and 0 bases from J, with 16 bases between. The CDR3 has 17 residues. Germline lookup yields CDR1 MGHRA and CDR2 YSYEKL. This chain's CDR3 is CASSRTKTPDSYNEQFF. CDR3 nucleotides: TGCGCCAGCAGCCGCACAAAGACCCCGGACTCCTACAATGAGCAGTTCTTC.

This clonotype occurred many times. This chain joins TRBV29-1 and TRBJ1-1; 11 bases align to TRBD1. The CDR3 runs 13 residues. The germline V gene has CDR1 SQVTM and CDR2 ANQGSEA. The V and J ends lost 7 bases and 4 bases, in that order; junction bases with no gene match: 5. The CDR3 here is CSAGQGAGTEAFF. The CDR3 DNA reads as TGCAGCGCAGGACAGGGGGCGGGCACTGAAGCTTTCTTT.